Detailed here is one T cell receptor (beta chain). V lost 2 bases and J lost 5, with 14 bases in between. The germline V gene has CDR1 SQVTM and CDR2 ANQGSEA. The CDR3 has 14 amino acids. TCRdb's copy holds only in-frame clones and misses some; the assay was immunoSEQ multiplex PCR. The table lists roughly 150,000 clones, approximately 84% of them singletons. This specimen belongs to a study of blood T cell repertoires in COVID-19. This TCR derives from an elderly woman with COVID-19, enrolled during active disease. V usage is TRBV29-1 and J usage is TRBJ2-3, with TRBD1 as a possible D gene (5 bases). The specimen sequenced was peripheral blood. The chain's CDR3 is CSVESVGRRDTQYF. The CDR3 coding sequence is TGCAGCGTTGAAAGTGTGGGGCGTAGAGATACGCAGTATTTT.